This record covers a single T cell receptor beta chain. This sample is drawn from a study of blood T cell repertoires in COVID-19. Study overall: From the United States, Italy and Spain came samples of acute and convalescent COVID-19. T cells, B-cell-depleted T cells, or PBMCs supplied cDNA or gDNA.

In the authors' workflow: Amplification with reference gene primers provided the estimates of nucleated cell counts. Assay used: immunoSEQ multiplex PCR; TCRdb lists only in-frame clones, some missing. The V and J calls and clone size come from that table; D and trimming were worked out from the DNA. The profile covers 130,000 to 150,000 clones, with approximately 84% appearing a single time and 2.6% taken by the ten largest. Sequenced: peripheral blood. The origin of this receptor is a human donor with acute or convalescent COVID-19. The donor label of this sample is uncertain.

Written as DNA, the CDR3 is TGTGCCAGCAGCGACAGGACTAACTATGGCTACACCTTC. It codes for CASSDRTNYGYTF. The chain recombines TRBV7-9 with TRBJ1-2; possibly TRBD1 for D (6 bases). V was cut by 5 bases and J by 0 bases, with 7 bases left in between. The V gene's germline CDR1 is SEHNR and CDR2 FQNEAQ (reference sequence). The CDR3 sequence is 13 residues long.